The 32 T cell receptor beta chains listed next were all sequenced from one sample in a study of cytomegalovirus exposure and HLA in healthy donors (dated by TCRdb to the late 2010s). The library was prepared using the immunoSEQ multiplex PCR assay. For the multiplex PCR, a mixture combining 60 forward primers for TCR Vbeta segments and 13 reverse primers for TCR Jbeta segments was used. TCRdb took over this immuneACCESS table, retaining in-frame rearrangements with V and J assigned. Such tables are incomplete; in checked studies, under half of the missing clones stem from an unresolved V gene, and the remainder is unexplained. For this sample the table gives 150,000 to 200,000 clones, of which about 71% were detected only once. In total, the top ten clones hold about 1.3% of the sample. The sequencing input was PBMCs. The receptors derive from a middle-aged man in good health and CMV-seronegative.

V is TRBV2 and J is TRBJ1-3; TRBD1 agrees at 9 bases. Germline lookup yields CDR1 SNHLY and CDR2 FYNNEI. The CDR3 is 14 amino acids. With 4 bases clipped from V and 4 bases from J, the junction kept 2 bases outside the gene matches. The CDR3 DNA reads as TGTGCCAGCAGTGGACAGGGGGGAGGAAACACCATATATTTT. Amino acids: CASSGQGGGNTIYF.

The chain recombines TRBV28 with TRBJ1-5; D perhaps matches TRBD1 (5 bases). The V and J ends lost 3 bases and 9 bases respectively, with 9 bases between them. The CDR3 extends over 12 amino acids. Per the germline V gene, CDR1 is MDHEN and CDR2 is SYDVKM. CDR3 nucleotides: TGTGCCAGCAGTTTCAGGGTCCGGCCCCAGCATTTT. Residues: CASSFRVRPQHF.

This clone has just a few counts. The rearrangement joins TRBV5-8 to TRBJ1-1; tentative D call: TRBD1 (6 bases). Germline CDR1 reads SGHTS; CDR2 reads YDEGEE. Trimming cost V 4 bases and J 2 bases, with 15 bases left between them. This CDR3 is 15 amino acids long. The chain's CDR3 is CASSPRGGDNTEAFF. The CDR3 DNA follows: TGTGCCAGCAGCCCAAGAGGGGGGGACAACACTGAAGCTTTCTTT.

This clone occurred a few times. The chain is built from TRBV6-5 and TRBJ1-2; possibly TRBD1 for D (5 bases). The V end was cut by 7 bases, the J end by 4 bases, with 16 bases between. Germline-derived CDR1 and CDR2 are MNHEY and SVGAGI. The CDR3 length is 14 residues. CDR3 region: CASTDSGEGYGYTF. The CDR3 DNA follows: TGTGCCAGCACCGACTCGGGGGAGGGCTATGGCTACACCTTC.

DNA for the CDR3: TGTGCCAGCAGCCGAAGATCAGGGGAAGGCTCTGGAAACACCATATATTTT. Amino acids: CASSRRSGEGSGNTIYF. The J gene is TRBJ1-3, the V gene TRBV7-8, with D perhaps matching TRBD1 (6 bases). The CDR3 runs to 17 residues. Germline V gene sequence: CDR1 SGHVS, CDR2 FQNEAQ. V lost 5 bases to trimming and J lost 0 bases, with 17 bases between them.

The chain recombines TRBV11-2 with TRBJ1-1, with a weak D call TRBD1 (6 bases). The CDR3 contains 13 residues. The germline CDR1 and CDR2 sequences are SGHAT and FQNNGV. Trimming stripped 3 bases from V and 3 bases from J, with 8 bases between. Here the CDR3 reads CASSFRQDTEAFF. The CDR3 bases are TGTGCCAGCAGCTTTCGACAGGACACTGAAGCTTTCTTT. The full variable domain, its missing parts supplied by reference TRBV11-2 and TRBJ1-1, is EAGVAQSPRYKIIEKRQSVAFWCNPISGHATLYWYQQILGQGPKLLIQFQNNGVVDDSQLPKDRFSAERLKGVDSTLKIQPAKLEDSAVYLCASSFRQDTEAFFGQGTRLTVV.

The rearrangement joins TRBV7-2 to TRBJ2-5, with TRBD2 matching over 10 bases. Trimming at V came to 0 bases and at J to 4 bases, leaving 5 bases not matched to a gene. Germline V gene data show CDR1 as SGHTA and CDR2 as FQGNSA. The CDR3 is 16 residues long. The CDR3 is CASSLASRLAGETQYF. DNA for the CDR3: TGTGCCAGCAGCTTAGCGAGTAGACTAGCGGGAGAGACCCAGTACTTC. The entire variable domain, with the rest obtained from reference TRBV7-2 and TRBJ2-5, is as follows: GAGVSQSPSNKVTEKGKDVELRCDPISGHTALYWYRQSLGQGLEFLIYFQGNSAPDKSGLPSDRFSAERTGGSVSTLTIQRTQQEDSAVYLCASSLASRLAGETQYFGPGTRLLVL.

CDR3 coding DNA: TGTGCCAGCAGCCCGACGGGGCAGCCCCAGCATTTT. It yields the protein CASSPTGQPQHF. This chain uses TRBV7-2 with TRBJ1-5; D not certain. The germline V and J ends were trimmed by 5 bases and 7 bases, with 9 bases remaining between them. This CDR3 has 12 residues. From germline, CDR1 is SGHTA and CDR2 FQGNSA. The full variable domain, completed using reference TRBV7-2 and TRBJ1-5, is GAGVSQSPSNKVTEKGKDVELRCDPISGHTALYWYRQSLGQGLEFLIYFQGNSAPDKSGLPSDRFSAERTGGSVSTLTIQRTQQEDSAVYLCASSPTGQPQHFGDGTRLSIL.

V usage is TRBV20-1 and J usage is TRBJ2-3; D may be TRBD2 (6 bases). With 7 bases removed from V and 2 bases from J, the gap between germline ends came to 7 bases. Germline CDR1 DFQATT, CDR2 SNEGSKA (reference sequence). This CDR3 region has 11 residues. The CDR3 sequence: CSGGATDTQYF. The CDR3 region has the DNA TGCAGTGGCGGGGCCACAGATACGCAGTATTTT.

The genes are TRBV7-2 and TRBJ1-6; 11 bases are a match to TRBD1. Germline values: CDR1 SGHTA, CDR2 FQGNSA. The CDR3 consists of 16 residues. V was clipped by 5 bases and J by 7 bases; unmatched bases: 7. CDR3 residues: CASSRLGTGGNSPLHF. The CDR3 bases are TGTGCCAGCAGCCGCCTCGGGACAGGGGGAAATTCACCCCTCCACTTT.

This clone has only a few counts. The gene calls are TRBV18 and TRBJ2-7; 8 positions match TRBD1. V lost 5 bases to trimming and J lost 4 bases; unmatched junction nucleotides: 7. The CDR3 length is 14 residues. Germline CDR1 KGHSH, CDR2 LQKENI. This CDR3 is CASSTGQEGYEQYF. In DNA form, the CDR3 reads TGTGCCAGCTCAACGGGACAGGAGGGGTACGAGCAGTACTTC.

This rearrangement joins TRBV5-1 to TRBJ2-3, with TRBD1 matching over 10 bases. In germline, CDR1 is SGHRS, CDR2 YFSETQ. V was pared by 4 bases and J by 1 base, with 6 bases of the junction left unmatched. This CDR3 has 16 amino acids. The CDR3 protein is CASSPAGTGGTDTQYF. The CDR3 nucleotides read TGCGCCAGCAGCCCGGCCGGGACAGGGGGCACAGATACGCAGTATTTT. The full variable domain, with the rest looked up from reference TRBV5-1 and TRBJ2-3, is KAGVTQTPRYLIKTRGQQVTLSCSPISGHRSVSWYQQTPGQGLQFLFEYFSETQRNKGNFPGRFSGRQFSNSRSEMNVSTLELGDSALYLCASSPAGTGGTDTQYFGPGTRLTVL.

This clone was seen only once. Lacking the conserved final phenylalanine or tryptophan, this CDR3 likely reflects a read error. The chain recombines TRBV29-1 with TRBJ1-2, with a possible D match to TRBD1 (5 bases). Germline loops: CDR1 SQVTM, CDR2 ANQGSEA. The CDR3 length is 10 residues. Trimming stripped 5 bases from V and 8 bases from J, with 9 bases between. The CDR3 DNA is TGCAGCGTTAAGGGGAACGGCTACACCCTC. It specifies CSVKGNGYTL.

This clone was seen a few times. V is TRBV19 and J is TRBJ2-6, with D perhaps matching TRBD1 (5 bases). Germline-derived CDR1 and CDR2 are LNHDA and SQIVND (reference sequence). The V gene lost 1 base and the J gene lost 3 bases, with 7 bases spanning the gap. The CDR3 sequence is 15 residues long. CDR3 loop: CASSIVRVGANVLTF. The CDR3 DNA sequence: TGTGCCAGTAGTATAGTCAGGGTTGGGGCCAACGTCCTGACTTTC.

The chain links TRBV6-1 to TRBJ1-1; weak D call: TRBD1 (5 bases). Germline V gene sequence: CDR1 MNHNS, CDR2 SASEGT. The V and J ends lost 5 bases and 0 bases respectively, with 7 bases between them. The CDR3 length is 13 residues. CDR3 sequence (DNA): TGTGCCAGCAGTCTACAGGTGAACACTGAAGCTTTCTTT. Protein sequence: CASSLQVNTEAFF.

V and J are TRBV7-2 and TRBJ1-5; TRBD1 aligns across 10 bases. This CDR3 is 15 amino acids long. Germline CDR1 SGHTA, CDR2 FQGNSA. J lost 5 bases, V lost 2 bases, and 3 bases had no gene match. CDR3 sequence (DNA): TGTGCCAGCAGCTTATCCGGGACAGGGGATCAGCCCCAGCATTTT. Encoded protein: CASSLSGTGDQPQHF.

The CDR3: CASSLRGTGYYEQYF. Here the CDR3 DNA reads TGTGCCAGCAGCCTACGCGGGACAGGGTACTACGAGCAGTACTTC. The chain employs TRBV7-9 and TRBJ2-7; 9 positions match TRBD1. The V segment lost 5 bases and the J segment 3 bases; nucleotides outside the gene matches: 8. CDR1 is SEHNR and CDR2 is FQNEAQ in the germline V gene (reference sequence). The CDR3 sequence is 15 residues long.

The gene calls are TRBV11-2 and TRBJ2-5; 7 bases match TRBD2. Germline CDR1 is SGHAT and CDR2 is FQNNGV. Germline trimming cut 11 bases from V and 1 base from J; bases unmatched to any gene: 1. The CDR3 extends over 11 amino acids. Here the CDR3 reads CASGGQETQYF. CDR3 nucleotide sequence: TGTGCCTCGGGGGGCCAAGAGACCCAGTACTTC.

This chain joins TRBV7-9 and TRBJ2-6; tentative D call: TRBD1 (5 bases). In germline, CDR1 is SEHNR, CDR2 FQNEAQ (reference sequence). This CDR3 is 14 amino acids long. Between the trimmed V and J ends, which lost 7 bases and 3 bases, there was a span of 10 bases. CDR3 amino acids: CASIRQGGANVLTF. As DNA, the CDR3 is TGTGCCAGCATCCGCCAGGGTGGGGCCAACGTCCTGACTTTC. Full variable domain (rest looked up from reference TRBV7-9 and TRBJ2-6): DTGVSQNPRHKITKRGQNVTFRCDPISEHNRLYWYRQTLGQGPEFLTYFQNEAQLEKSRLLSDRFSAERPKGSFSTLEIQRTEQGDSAMYLCASIRQGGANVLTFGAGSRLTVL.

Here the CDR3 reads CASSPGTEGNTEAFF. The CDR3 nucleotides are TGCGCCAGCAGCCCCGGGACAGAGGGGAACACTGAAGCTTTCTTT. The rearrangement joins TRBV5-1 to TRBJ1-1, with 7 positions matching TRBD1. CDR3 size: 15 residues. The V and J ends lost 4 bases and 1 base, in that order; junction bases with no gene match: 7. From germline, CDR1 is SGHRS and CDR2 YFSETQ.

This clone was seen a single time. The genes are TRBV7-2 and TRBJ1-5; 9 positions match TRBD1. The CDR3 contains 14 residues. V lost 5 bases and J lost 6; bases outside the gene matches: 5. Germline CDR1 reads SGHTA; CDR2 reads FQGNSA. CDR3 coding DNA: TGTGCCAGCAGCCCACAGGGGGCGGGTCAGCCCCAGCATTTT. This encodes CASSPQGAGQPQHF.

This clone was observed a few times. J is TRBJ1-6 and V is TRBV5-1, with TRBD1 matching 11 bases. Germline CDR1 is SGHRS and CDR2 is YFSETQ. CDR3 length: 17 amino acids. Trimming removed 3 bases from V and 0 bases from J; junction bases left unmatched: 2. Written as DNA, the CDR3 is TGCGCCAGCAGCTGGACAGGGGGCAGCTCCTATAATTCACCCCTCCACTTT. This gives the protein CASSWTGGSSYNSPLHF.

This clone was found once. Other DNA sequences in the sample encode the same CDR3. The chain employs TRBV6-5 and TRBJ1-4; D is possibly TRBD1 (6 bases). In germline, CDR1 is MNHEY, CDR2 SVGAGI. The CDR3 is 15 amino acids. Trimming took 2 bases from V and 7 from J, leaving 14 bases between them. In nucleotides, the CDR3 is TGTGCCAGCAGTTACGGGAGCGGGGGCGGTGAAAAACTGTTTTTT. Amino acid sequence: CASSYGSGGGEKLFF.

The chain is built from TRBV7-2 and TRBJ2-3; perhaps TRBD2 as D (6 bases). The ends were cut back, 5 bases at V and 2 bases at J, with 11 bases in the middle. The length of the CDR3 is 14 residues. Germline V lookup: CDR1 SGHTA, CDR2 FQGNSA. CDR3 loop: CASSAGLPTDTQYF. The CDR3 DNA reads TGTGCCAGCAGCGCGGGACTCCCCACAGATACGCAGTATTTT.

This chain links TRBV4-1 with TRBJ1-4; D remains ambiguous. V lost 0 bases, J lost 4 bases, and 12 bases lay in between. The CDR3 is 16 amino acids. The germline gives CDR1 MGHRA, CDR2 YSYEKL. The CDR3 region is CASSQEGGQSNEKLFF. In nucleotides, the CDR3 is TGCGCCAGCAGCCAAGAGGGAGGGCAGAGTAATGAAAAACTGTTTTTT.

The V call is TRBV7-2, the J call TRBJ1-1, with 9 bases lining up with TRBD1. Germline V gives CDR1 SGHTA, CDR2 FQGNSA. Losses at the gene ends were 6 bases for V and 6 bases for J; bases not matched to a gene: 11. The CDR3 extends over 15 amino acids. The CDR3 here is CASSLRDRGISEAFF. The CDR3 DNA is TGTGCCAGCAGTCTGAGAGACAGGGGGATTTCTGAAGCTTTCTTT.

The chain has TRBV9 and TRBJ1-2, with 8 bases identical to TRBD1. Germline CDR1 reads SGDLS; CDR2 reads YYNGEE. Germline trimming cut 3 bases from V and 8 bases from J; bases unmatched to any gene: 9. The CDR3 has 14 amino acids. CDR3 residues: CASSAGQGNWGYTF. DNA for the CDR3: TGTGCCAGCAGCGCTGGACAGGGCAACTGGGGCTACACCTTC. Drawing the rest from reference TRBV9 and TRBJ1-2, the complete variable domain is DSGVTQTPKHLITATGQRVTLRCSPRSGDLSVYWYQQSLDQGLQFLIQYYNGEERAKGNILERFSAQQFPDLHSELNLSSLELGDSALYFCASSAGQGNWGYTFGSGTRLTVV.

This CDR3 is CASSPGQPLNQETQYF. CDR3 bases: TGTGCCAGCTCACCCGGACAGCCCCTTAACCAAGAGACCCAGTACTTC. The chain joins TRBV18 to TRBJ2-5, with D possibly matching TRBD1 (6 bases). The V gene lost 3 bases and the J gene lost 0 bases, with 14 bases spanning the gap. Germline V gene lookup returns CDR1 KGHSH and CDR2 LQKENI. The CDR3 length is 16 residues.

This clone was detected only a few times. This chain joins TRBV5-1 and TRBJ1-2, with D possibly being TRBD1 (6 bases). Germline lookup yields CDR1 SGHRS and CDR2 YFSETQ. There are 14 residues in the CDR3. V dropped 0 bases and J dropped 5 bases, with 11 bases sitting between them. CDR3 DNA: TGCGCCAGCAGCTTGGAACTGGGGGCATATGGCTACACCTTC. This gives the protein CASSLELGAYGYTF.

The chain combines TRBV5-1 with TRBJ2-5; 7 positions agree with TRBD1. V shed 2 bases and J 5 bases; nucleotides not matched to a gene: 6. CDR3 length: 14 residues. Looked up from germline, CDR1 is SGHRS and CDR2 is YFSETQ. In nucleotides, the CDR3 is TGCGCCAGCAGCTTTCAAGGGGGCCGGGAGACCCAGTACTTC. This gives the protein CASSFQGGRETQYF. Using reference TRBV5-1 and TRBJ2-5 for the parts outside the CDR3, the full variable domain is KAGVTQTPRYLIKTRGQQVTLSCSPISGHRSVSWYQQTPGQGLQFLFEYFSETQRNKGNFPGRFSGRQFSNSRSEMNVSTLELGDSALYLCASSFQGGRETQYFGPGTRLLVL.

This clone has only a few counts. This sequence joins TRBV2 and TRBJ1-5; 9 bases match TRBD1. Germline values: CDR1 SNHLY, CDR2 FYNNEI. The CDR3 consists of 15 residues. With 7 bases clipped from V and 2 bases from J, the junction kept 6 bases outside the gene matches. The CDR3 region has the DNA TGTGCCAGCACCCGGACAGGGGCCCGCAATCAGCCCCAGCATTTT. It translates to CASTRTGARNQPQHF.

V and J are TRBV19 and TRBJ1-2, with TRBD1 matching 7 bases. Trimming took 3 bases from V and 4 from J; bases not matched to a gene: 8. The CDR3 consists of 15 residues. CDR1 is LNHDA, CDR2 SQIVND, per germline (reference sequence). CDR3 in amino acids: CASSIGQANFYGYTF. The CDR3 DNA reads as TGTGCCAGTAGTATTGGACAGGCGAATTTCTATGGCTACACCTTC.